Listed here are 28 T cell receptor beta chains from one sample, sequenced in a study of cytomegalovirus exposure and HLA in healthy donors. Libraries were prepared by immunoSEQ multiplex PCR; TCRdb keeps only in-frame clonotypes and omits some of them. The sample lists about 58,000 clones; more than 90% were seen once. Sequenced sample: PBMCs. These TCRs come from a man aged 18-30 years in good health and CMV-seronegative.

J is TRBJ1-1 and V is TRBV2; 7 bases align to TRBD1. Per germline, CDR1 SNHLY and CDR2 FYNNEI. V lost 6 bases to trimming and J lost 2 bases; unmatched junction nucleotides: 9. The CDR3 totals 15 residues. The CDR3, as DNA: TGTGCCAGCAGCGTACCCCGGGACAGTAACACTGAAGCTTTCTTT. Amino acid sequence: CASSVPRDSNTEAFF.

The V and J genes are TRBV20-1 and TRBJ2-7, with TRBD1 matching 7 bases. The CDR3 loop spans 11 amino acids. Germline V gene data show CDR1 as DFQATT and CDR2 as SNEGSKA (reference sequence). The junction had 5 bases not matched to a gene; V was cut back by 6 bases and J by 6 bases. CDR3 region: CSATDRVEQYF. DNA of the CDR3: TGCAGTGCAACCGACAGGGTCGAGCAGTACTTC.

CDR3 DNA: TGTGCCATCAGTGAGTCCCCGGGGGTCAATGAGCAGTTCTTC. This gives the protein CAISESPGVNEQFF. This rearrangement joins TRBV10-3 to TRBJ2-1; D is perhaps TRBD2 (6 bases). Germline CDR1 reads ENHRY; CDR2 reads SYGVKD. The V and J ends lost 0 bases and 6 bases respectively, with 9 bases between them. This CDR3 comprises 14 residues.

In DNA form, the CDR3 reads TGTGCCAGCAGCGGCTTCCCGGCGGGAGGTTCCTACAATGAGCAGTTCTTC. This translates into CASSGFPAGGSYNEQFF. The chain combines TRBV9 with TRBJ2-1; 8 nucleotides match TRBD2. V shed 3 bases, J shed 1 base, and the junction held 9 bases outside the gene matches. The germline V gene has CDR1 SGDLS and CDR2 YYNGEE. The CDR3 length is 17 residues.

The chain recombines TRBV5-1 with TRBJ2-7; TRBD2 is a possible D gene (7 bases). In germline, CDR1 is SGHRS, CDR2 YFSETQ. There are 15 residues in the CDR3. With 0 bases removed from V and 3 bases from J, the gap between germline ends came to 13 bases. Here the CDR3 DNA reads TGCGCCAGCAGCTTGGAGGCGGGGGCGGGCTACGAGCAGTACTTC. This gives the protein CASSLEAGAGYEQYF.

V usage is TRBV6-5 and J usage is TRBJ2-5, with TRBD1 as a possible D gene (5 bases). Germline-derived CDR1 and CDR2 are MNHEY and SVGAGI. V was trimmed by 0 bases and J by 5 bases, leaving 10 bases between them. The CDR3 is 14 amino acids. The CDR3: CASSYSFRVETQYF. The CDR3 nucleotides read TGTGCCAGCAGTTACTCTTTCAGGGTTGAGACCCAGTACTTC.

The chain employs TRBV6-6 and TRBJ1-1, with 7 positions matching TRBD1. CDR1 and CDR2 from the germline V gene are MNHNY and SVGAGI (reference sequence). The ends lost 6 bases at V and 3 bases at J; junction bases unmatched: 10. The CDR3 sequence is 15 residues long. The CDR3 region is CASRTHRGLDTEAFF. The CDR3 DNA reads as TGTGCCAGCAGAACCCACAGGGGCTTAGACACTGAAGCTTTCTTT.

The chain combines TRBV10-3 with TRBJ2-3, with TRBD1 matching 7 bases. CDR3 size: 13 residues. Germline V gene lookup returns CDR1 ENHRY and CDR2 SYGVKD. Trimming cost V 6 bases and J 5 bases; bases outside gene matches: 5. The CDR3 protein is CAIRTGSGDTQYF. The DNA for the CDR3 is TGTGCCATCAGGACAGGGTCGGGAGATACGCAGTATTTT.

The V and J genes are TRBV5-5 and TRBJ1-2, with unresolved D. Trimming stripped 3 bases from V and 8 bases from J, with 11 bases between. The germline CDR1 and CDR2 sequences are SGHKS and YYEKEE (reference sequence). The CDR3 is made up of 12 amino acids. The CDR3 loop is CASSSLGGGYTF. The DNA of the CDR3 is TGTGCCAGCAGCTCGTTAGGAGGCGGCTACACCTTC. The variable domain in full, with the rest retrieved from reference TRBV5-5 and TRBJ1-2, is DAGVTQSPTHLIKTRGQQVTLRCSPISGHKSVSWYQQVLGQGPQFIFQYYEKEERGRGNFPDRFSARQFPNYSSELNVNALLLGDSALYLCASSSLGGGYTFGSGTRLTVV.

V gene TRBV30 combines with J gene TRBJ1-3, with D possibly TRBD1 on 6 matching bases. Deletions cut 4 bases from V and 0 bases from J, with 10 bases between. The CDR3 loop spans 14 amino acids. Germline lookup yields CDR1 GTSNPN and CDR2 SVGIG (reference sequence). Here the CDR3 reads CAWTGQLSGNTIYF. The CDR3 nucleotides read TGTGCCTGGACGGGACAACTCTCTGGAAACACCATATATTTT.

The chain joins TRBV28 to TRBJ2-7; D may be TRBD2 (6 bases). Germline V gene data show CDR1 as MDHEN and CDR2 as SYDVKM. Trimming stripped 3 bases from V and 6 bases from J, with 12 bases between. The CDR3 has 13 residues. CDR3: CASSLAGSAEQYF. CDR3 DNA: TGTGCCAGCAGTTTGGCGGGATCGGCCGAGCAGTACTTC.

The J gene is TRBJ1-1, the V gene TRBV4-1; possibly TRBD1 for D (5 bases). The CDR3 is 17 amino acids. V lost 8 bases and J lost 0, with 22 bases in between. The germline gives CDR1 MGHRA, CDR2 YSYEKL. The CDR3 reads CASARDLGLSMNTEAFF. CDR3 nucleotide sequence: TGCGCCAGCGCCCGAGACCTGGGGCTATCGATGAACACTGAAGCTTTCTTT.

The chain has TRBV7-2 and TRBJ1-1, with D unresolved. This CDR3 is built from 14 residues. CDR1 and CDR2 (germline): SGHTA, FQGNSA. The V end was cut by 3 bases, the J end by 6 bases, with 14 bases between. The CDR3 nucleotides read TGTGCCAGCAGCTTCCTGATTCTGGGCGCTGAAGCTTTCTTT. This translates into CASSFLILGAEAFF. Drawing the rest from reference TRBV7-2 and TRBJ1-1, the complete variable domain is GAGVSQSPSNKVTEKGKDVELRCDPISGHTALYWYRQSLGQGLEFLIYFQGNSAPDKSGLPSDRFSAERTGGSVSTLTIQRTQQEDSAVYLCASSFLILGAEAFFGQGTRLTVV.

This chain connects TRBV5-6 to TRBJ2-3; 9 bases are a match to TRBD2. Per the germline V gene, CDR1 is SGHDT and CDR2 is YYEEEE. The CDR3 is 17 amino acids. Trimming at V came to 2 bases and at J to 0 bases, leaving 7 bases not matched to a gene. CDR3 loop: CASSLVSSGISTDTQYF. The CDR3 DNA is TGTGCCAGCAGCTTAGTCTCTAGCGGGATTAGCACAGATACGCAGTATTTT.

V usage is TRBV4-2 and J usage is TRBJ1-5; tentative D call: TRBD1 (6 bases). V was trimmed by 2 bases and J by 0 bases, leaving 11 bases between them. Per germline, CDR1 LGHNA and CDR2 YNFKEQ. This CDR3 has 16 residues. The CDR3 DNA sequence: TGTGCCAGCAGCCAAAGGACAGACCCTAGCAATCAGCCCCAGCATTTT. Translated: CASSQRTDPSNQPQHF.

The genes are TRBV6-6 and TRBJ1-5, with D possibly matching TRBD1 (5 bases). Germline V gene lookup returns CDR1 MNHNY and CDR2 SVGAGI (reference sequence). V lost 4 bases to trimming and J lost 4 bases, with 14 bases between them. This CDR3 contains 15 residues. The chain's CDR3 is CASSWRDPGNQPQHF. DNA for the CDR3: TGTGCCAGCAGTTGGAGGGATCCAGGGAATCAGCCCCAGCATTTT.

The chain is built from TRBV6-5 and TRBJ2-7; 11 bases are shared with TRBD2. Germline V gene sequence: CDR1 MNHEY, CDR2 SVGAGI. V shed 6 bases, J shed 2 bases, and the junction held 6 bases outside the gene matches. This CDR3 has 15 amino acids. The CDR3 here is CASRELAGVAYEQYF. The CDR3 DNA is TGTGCCAGCAGAGAACTAGCGGGAGTCGCCTACGAGCAGTACTTC.

The J gene is TRBJ2-1, the V gene TRBV15; tentatively, D is TRBD1 (5 bases). V was clipped by 3 bases and J by 5 bases, with 17 bases between them. Germline CDR1 reads LNHNV; CDR2 reads YYDKDF (reference sequence). This CDR3 is built from 16 residues. In nucleotides, the CDR3 is TGTGCCACCAGCAGTTACCTAGGGGTCCCCCACAATGAGCAGTTCTTC. Translating it yields CATSSYLGVPHNEQFF.

This rearrangement joins TRBV6-4 to TRBJ2-3; D possibly corresponds to TRBD1 (5 bases). Germline V gene lookup returns CDR1 MRHNA and CDR2 SNTAGT. The ends were cut back, 0 bases at V and 1 base at J, with 8 bases in the middle. CDR3 size: 15 residues. CDR3 DNA: TGTGCCAGCAGTGACTCGGTAGGGGGCACAGATACGCAGTATTTT. It yields the protein CASSDSVGGTDTQYF.

This clone was found once. V gene TRBV7-9 combines with J gene TRBJ1-1, with 9 bases matching TRBD1. Germline V gene data show CDR1 as SEHNR and CDR2 as FQNEAQ (reference sequence). The CDR3 runs to 16 residues. V lost 5 bases and J lost 4; bases outside the gene matches: 11. The CDR3 loop is CASSPPNRGQVTEAFF. DNA for the CDR3: TGTGCCAGCAGCCCTCCTAACAGGGGGCAGGTCACTGAAGCTTTCTTT.

The CDR3 protein is CASSQAAGTNYGYTF. The CDR3 DNA reads as TGCGCCAGCAGCCAAGCGGCAGGGACAAACTATGGCTACACCTTC. The V call is TRBV4-1, the J call TRBJ1-2; tentatively, D is TRBD1 (6 bases). The ends were cut back, 1 base at V and 2 bases at J, with 11 bases in the middle. The CDR3 is made up of 15 amino acids. The germline CDR1 and CDR2 sequences are MGHRA and YSYEKL.

The chain couples TRBV30 to TRBJ2-3, with TRBD1 identical over 7 bases. The germline gives CDR1 GTSNPN, CDR2 SVGIG (reference sequence). V shed 2 bases and J 4 bases; nucleotides not matched to a gene: 3. This CDR3 has 13 residues. Here the CDR3 DNA reads TGTGCCTGGAGTAGTCAGGGGGCAGATACGCAGTATTTT. This gives the protein CAWSSQGADTQYF.

This chain joins TRBV5-4 and TRBJ2-5; tentative D call: TRBD1 (6 bases). Germline V gives CDR1 SGHNT, CDR2 YYREEE (reference sequence). This CDR3 contains 14 residues. Trimming took 5 bases from V and 2 from J, leaving 13 bases between them. CDR3 coding DNA: TGTGCCAGCAGTCAAAAACAGGGTCAAGAGACCCAGTACTTC. This encodes CASSQKQGQETQYF. The whole variable domain, remainder taken from reference TRBV5-4 and TRBJ2-5, is ETGVTQSPTHLIKTRGQQVTLRCSSQSGHNTVSWYQQALGQGPQFIFQYYREEENGRGNFPPRFSGLQFPNYSSELNVNALELDDSALYLCASSQKQGQETQYFGPGTRLLVL.

J is TRBJ2-2 and V is TRBV11-3; TRBD1 matches at 9 bases. With V trimmed by 5 bases and J by 2 bases, 6 bases remained unmatched. This CDR3 is 16 amino acids long. CDR1 and CDR2 from the germline V gene are SGHNT and YENEEA. DNA for the CDR3: TGTGCCAGCAGCCCCCGGGACAGGGCTAACACCGGGGAGCTGTTTTTT. This encodes CASSPRDRANTGELFF.

V usage is TRBV6-5 and J usage is TRBJ2-3, with D uncertain. Germline V gene data show CDR1 as MNHEY and CDR2 as SVGAGI. The ends were cut back, 2 bases at V and 1 base at J, with 4 bases in the middle. This CDR3 spans 13 amino acids. The CDR3 coding sequence is TGTGCCAGCAGTTACACGGGCACAGATACGCAGTATTTT. Translating gives CASSYTGTDTQYF.

The chain links TRBV5-8 to TRBJ2-2; tentatively, D is TRBD1 (6 bases). CDR3 length: 13 residues. Germline V lookup: CDR1 SGHTS, CDR2 YDEGEE. V dropped 1 base and J dropped 8 bases, with 9 bases sitting between them. As DNA, the CDR3 is TGTGCCAGCAGCTTGATGGGGGCGGGGGAGCTGTTTTTT. It codes for CASSLMGAGELFF.

The V gene is TRBV5-4, the J gene TRBJ1-5; TRBD1 matches at 7 bases. Germline values: CDR1 SGHNT, CDR2 YYREEE (reference sequence). The ends lost 4 bases at V and 4 bases at J; junction bases unmatched: 8. The CDR3 sequence is 15 residues long. The CDR3 DNA follows: TGTGCCAGCAGCCTGAAGACAGGGAGGAATCAGCCCCAGCATTTT. Its protein is CASSLKTGRNQPQHF.

The CDR3 DNA follows: TGTGCCACCAGCCCCCGACAGAACTACGAGCAGTACTTC. Translation: CATSPRQNYEQYF. The chain is built from TRBV15 and TRBJ2-7; D perhaps matches TRBD1 (5 bases). The germline V and J ends were trimmed by 5 bases and 3 bases, with 11 bases remaining between them. This CDR3 is 13 amino acids long. Per germline, CDR1 LNHNV and CDR2 YYDKDF (reference sequence).